This T cell receptor beta chain was sequenced in a study of T cell repertoires in cytomegalovirus infection. About the research overall: Use of recently identified HLA-C-restricted and well-studied HLA-B-restricted CMV epitopes was part of the study. Both CMV infection and a matching HLA type were indicated by public TCR beta signatures. Whole-study results and caveats: CMV-specific TCR beta clonotypes restricted by HLA-C were the ones dominating the ex vivo response.

Using its own MiXCR run on the reads, TCRdb lists one record per CDR3 protein. The sample yields around 500,000 distinct CDR3 sequences, about 44% seen once. Germline CDR1 SGHAT, CDR2 FQNNGV. The CDR3 has 15 residues. The V gene lost 5 bases and the J gene lost 3 bases, with 16 bases spanning the gap. As for this clonotype: Its cognate antigen is unknown.

This TCR derives from a human donor in good health (CMV status not recorded). Some clones in this sample may be carry-over from other donors' samples. The chain carries TRBV11-2 and TRBJ1-1, with D tentatively TRBD1 (6 bases). The sequenced sample was cultured PBMCs, obtained from culture after CMV antigen stimulation. In DNA, the CDR3 is TGTGCCAGCAGCCTCCTAGGGGGGCGGGACACTGAAGCTTTCTTT. Protein product: CASSLLGGRDTEAFF.